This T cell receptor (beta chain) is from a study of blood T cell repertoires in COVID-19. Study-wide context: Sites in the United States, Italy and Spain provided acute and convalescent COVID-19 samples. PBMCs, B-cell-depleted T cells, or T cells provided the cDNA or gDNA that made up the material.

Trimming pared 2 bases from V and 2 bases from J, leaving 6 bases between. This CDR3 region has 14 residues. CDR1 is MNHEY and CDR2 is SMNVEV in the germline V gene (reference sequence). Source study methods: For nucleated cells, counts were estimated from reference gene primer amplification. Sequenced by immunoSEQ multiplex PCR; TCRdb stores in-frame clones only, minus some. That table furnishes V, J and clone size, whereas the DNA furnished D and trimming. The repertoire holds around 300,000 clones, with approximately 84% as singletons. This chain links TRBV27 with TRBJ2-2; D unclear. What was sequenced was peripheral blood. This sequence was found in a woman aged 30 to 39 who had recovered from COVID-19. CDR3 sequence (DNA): TGTGCCAGCAGTTTAGGTAGCAACACCGGGGAGCTGTTTTTT. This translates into CASSLGSNTGELFF.